This note documents a single T cell receptor beta chain sequence. Its specificity is unknown. This specimen belongs to a study of shared clonotypes between healthy human individuals. For sorted subsets, roughly 210 ng DNA per replicate equaled roughly 30,000 T cell genomes. The repertoire was sequenced with immunoSEQ multiplex PCR; TCRdb's copy has only in-frame clones and lacks some. Of about 2.3 million clones in the sample, under 95% were seen once. The CDR3 runs to 15 residues. With 2 bases removed from V and 5 bases from J, the gap between germline ends came to 16 bases. CDR1 is SGHDT and CDR2 is YYEEEE in the germline V gene. Overall study results and limits: Large depth notwithstanding, sorted-subset sequencing proved incomplete by rarefaction.

The TCR was taken from a man younger than 35 in good health. Some clones in this sample may be carry-over from other donors' samples. V and J are TRBV5-6 and TRBJ2-5; no firm D call. Sequencing input: naive CD4+ T cells from PBMCs. Sample subset: CD45RA+ positively selected. The CDR3 here is CASSFGYRSSETQYF. The CDR3 DNA reads TGTGCCAGCAGCTTCGGCTACCGAAGTTCTGAGACCCAGTACTTC.